The 29 T cell receptor beta chains reported below all come from one sample, sequenced in a study of T-cell reconstitution after alpha-beta-depleted transplantation in children. A TCRbeta library incorporating unique molecular identifiers was prepared. TCRdb analysed the PCR reads with MiXCR anew, one entry per CDR3 protein. The sample has roughly 590,000 distinct CDR3 sequences; around 16% are singletons. The source was PBMCs from the stem cell graft donor, collected from the stem cell graft. These receptors were collected from a human donor who donated a stem cell graft to a child with acute myeloid leukemia.

This clonotype has a handful of counts. The chain uses TRBV6-2 or TRBV6-3 and TRBJ2-1, with TRBD2 identical over 7 bases. V gave up 0 bases and J gave up 12 bases; unmatched junction bases: 8. CDR1 is MNHEY, CDR2 SVGEGT, per germline. The CDR3 has 14 amino acids. CDR3 sequence: CASSYSSWREGQFF. The DNA of the CDR3 is TGTGCCAGCAGTTACTCGTCGTGGAGGGAGGGGCAGTTCTTC.

The table lists this clonotype with many counts. V gene TRBV20-1 combines with J gene TRBJ2-3, with 15 bases aligning to TRBD2. This CDR3 comprises 17 residues. J gave up 1 base and V 4 bases, and 6 bases lay outside the gene matches. The germline V gene has CDR1 DFQATT and CDR2 SNEGSKA (reference sequence). This CDR3 reads CSANGLAGGPGTDTQYF. In DNA, the CDR3 is TGCAGTGCTAATGGACTAGCGGGGGGGCCCGGCACAGATACGCAGTATTTT.

This clonotype has just a few counts. This chain joins TRBV21-1 and TRBJ2-1. TRBV21-1 is designated a pseudogene. The CDR3 has 13 residues. CDR3 nucleotide sequence: TGTGCCAGCTTTCCAGAAGGATACAATGAGCAGTTCTTC. Translation: CASFPEGYNEQFF.

The chain carries TRBV5-1 and TRBJ2-2; the D is unclear. The CDR3 loop spans 16 amino acids. Looked up from germline, CDR1 is SGHRS and CDR2 is YFSETQ. V was clipped by 0 bases and J by 4 bases, with 13 bases between them. This CDR3 reads CASSLESPNLTGELFF. CDR3 bases: TGCGCCAGCAGCTTGGAATCTCCGAATCTCACCGGGGAGCTGTTTTTT.

The sample holds a few counts of this clonotype. This chain joins TRBV20-1 and TRBJ1-4; no clear D gene. V was clipped by 5 bases and J by 7 bases, with 17 bases between them. CDR3 length: 14 amino acids. CDR1 is DFQATT and CDR2 is SNEGSKA in the germline V gene (reference sequence). The CDR3 here is CSASIGPKGEKLFF. DNA for the CDR3: TGCAGTGCTTCTATCGGTCCCAAAGGTGAAAAACTGTTTTTT.

This clonotype was seen only a few times. The chain has TRBV5-4 and TRBJ1-2, with D tentatively TRBD1 (5 bases). Trimming shortened V by 7 bases and J by 3 bases, and 16 bases separated the two germline ends. The CDR3 has 14 residues. The germline V gene has CDR1 SGHNT and CDR2 YYREEE (reference sequence). This chain's CDR3 is CASFLFGTDYGYTF. As DNA, the CDR3 is TGTGCCAGCTTTTTGTTCGGGACGGACTATGGCTACACCTTC.

This clonotype was observed many times. The chain couples TRBV9 to TRBJ2-5, with D possibly TRBD1 on 5 matching bases. Germline V gives CDR1 SGDLS, CDR2 YYNGEE. CDR3 length: 14 residues. The V gene lost 0 bases and the J gene lost 1 base, with 7 bases spanning the gap. CDR3 sequence: CASSVGTSQETQYF. CDR3 DNA sequence: TGTGCCAGCAGCGTAGGGACATCCCAAGAGACCCAGTACTTC. The variable domain in full, completed from reference TRBV9 and TRBJ2-5, reads DSGVTQTPKHLITATGQRVTLRCSPRSGDLSVYWYQQSLDQGLQFLIQYYNGEERAKGNILERFSAQQFPDLHSELNLSSLELGDSALYFCASSVGTSQETQYFGPGTRLLVL.

This clonotype has a count of ten or more. V is TRBV20-1 and J is TRBJ2-1; TRBD2 agrees at 9 bases. Germline V lookup: CDR1 DFQATT, CDR2 SNEGSKA (reference sequence). V trimming: 1 base; J trimming: 1 base; junction bases outside the gene matches: 5. This CDR3 contains 16 residues. The CDR3 sequence is CSARVGGGASYNEQFF. CDR3 in DNA: TGCAGTGCTAGAGTAGGCGGGGGGGCTTCCTACAATGAGCAGTTCTTC.

This clonotype was counted many times. This rearrangement joins TRBV12-3 or TRBV12-4 to TRBJ1-5; D perhaps matches TRBD1 (6 bases). The germline V and J ends were trimmed by 6 bases and 1 base, with 19 bases remaining between them. This CDR3 is 17 amino acids long. CDR3 residues: CASRWAGARGSNQPQHF. The CDR3 nucleotides are TGTGCCAGCAGGTGGGCAGGGGCGCGAGGGAGCAATCAGCCCCAGCATTTT.

At least ten counts were recorded for this clonotype. In nucleotides, the CDR3 is TGTGCCAGCAGCGTCCTACTAGCGGGGGCTTACAATGAGCAGTTCTTC. It specifies CASSVLLAGAYNEQFF. The chain is built from TRBV9 and TRBJ2-1, with 11 bases identical to TRBD2. The germline V gene encodes CDR1 SGDLS and CDR2 YYNGEE. This CDR3 is built from 16 residues. Unmatched junction bases numbered 5, after V lost 2 bases and J lost 4 bases.

There are many counts of this clonotype. DNA for the CDR3: TGCAGTGCTAGACAGCTAGCGGGGCTCTACGAGCAGTACTTC. This gives the protein CSARQLAGLYEQYF. The genes are TRBV20-1 and TRBJ2-7, with 9 bases aligning to TRBD2. The V gene end was trimmed by 2 bases and the J gene end by 3 bases; junction bases not matched to a gene: 5. This CDR3 spans 14 amino acids. CDR1 is DFQATT and CDR2 is SNEGSKA in the germline V gene (reference sequence).

This clonotype was counted at least ten times. This chain links TRBV7-2 with TRBJ1-2; D unresolved. Trimming removed 1 base from V and 0 bases from J, with 12 bases in between. Germline CDR1 and CDR2: SGHTA and FQGNSA. The CDR3 has 16 residues. The DNA for the CDR3 is TGTGCCAGCAGCTTAGAACTGGGCAGAGCTAACTATGGCTACACCTTC. Its protein product is CASSLELGRANYGYTF.

This clonotype came up many times. This chain links TRBV20-1 with TRBJ1-5, with D unresolved. The CDR3 has 13 amino acids. Germline-derived CDR1 and CDR2 are DFQATT and SNEGSKA (reference sequence). V was clipped by 0 bases and J by 11 bases, with 14 bases between them. Written as DNA, the CDR3 is TGCAGTGCTAGAGATCAGGAGATCATGGCCCAGCATTTT. Amino acids: CSARDQEIMAQHF.

Only a few counts were recorded for this clonotype. V is TRBV6-5 and J is TRBJ1-4; 10 bases match TRBD1. The CDR3 extends over 15 amino acids. V was clipped by 4 bases and J by 8 bases; unmatched bases: 7. Germline V gene data show CDR1 as MNHEY and CDR2 as SVGAGI. This CDR3 is CASSSGQGGEEKLFF. CDR3 coding DNA: TGTGCCAGCAGTTCCGGACAGGGGGGGGAAGAAAAACTGTTTTTT.

This clonotype was counted many times. The chain uses TRBV7-2 and TRBJ2-7, with TRBD2 matching 8 bases. CDR3 length equals 14 residues. V lost 3 bases and J lost 2; bases outside the gene matches: 3. Germline V CDR1 and CDR2: SGHTA, FQGNSA. The CDR3 sequence is CASSFSGAPYEQYV. CDR3 coding DNA: TGTGCCAGCAGCTTTAGCGGGGCCCCCTACGAGCAGTACGTC.

This clonotype was counted many times. The rearrangement links TRBV4-1 to TRBJ1-2, with a possible D match to TRBD1 (6 bases). V was clipped by 8 bases and J by 1 base, with 8 bases between them. Germline values: CDR1 MGHRA, CDR2 YSYEKL. This CDR3 comprises 12 residues. CDR3 protein: CASRGGNYGYTF. The CDR3 DNA reads as TGCGCCAGCCGAGGGGGTAACTATGGCTACACCTTC.

This clonotype was found a few times. The V gene is TRBV7-9, the J gene TRBJ2-4; D might be TRBD1 or TRBD2, each matching 5 bases. Trimming removed 2 bases from V and 2 bases from J, with 13 bases in between. CDR3 length: 16 amino acids. Germline V gives CDR1 SEHNR, CDR2 FQNEAQ (reference sequence). CDR3 sequence: CASSLRGTWPKNIQYF. In DNA form, the CDR3 reads TGTGCCAGCAGCTTACGAGGGACGTGGCCCAAAAACATTCAGTACTTC.

In this sample, this clonotype turned up many times. J is TRBJ2-7 and V is TRBV28; D possibly corresponds to TRBD1 (6 bases). The CDR3 totals 14 residues. V gave up 5 bases and J gave up 2 bases, with 13 bases separating them. Germline CDR1 reads MDHEN; CDR2 reads SYDVKM. The CDR3, as DNA: TGTGCCAGCAGTAATCAGGGGTCCCCCTACGAGCAGTACGTC. This sequence encodes CASSNQGSPYEQYV.

This clonotype was detected a few times. This chain uses TRBV20-1 with TRBJ2-7; D could derive from TRBD1 or TRBD2 (5 bases each). In germline, CDR1 is DFQATT, CDR2 SNEGSKA (reference sequence). The CDR3 is made up of 14 amino acids. Trimming removed 1 base at V and 2 bases at J, with 12 bases between. The chain's CDR3 is CSARGSGQPYEQYV. CDR3 DNA sequence: TGCAGTGCTAGAGGATCGGGGCAGCCCTACGAGCAGTACGTC.

This clonotype was observed many times. This sequence joins TRBV29-1 and TRBJ1-2; 12 positions match TRBD1. Trimming took 4 bases from V and 7 from J; bases not matched to a gene: 4. CDR1 and CDR2 from the germline V gene are SQVTM and ANQGSEA. The CDR3 covers 13 residues. Here the CDR3 DNA reads TGCAGCGTTGCGGGACAGGGGGCTGTTGGCTACACCTTC. Translating it yields CSVAGQGAVGYTF.

This clonotype turned up a few times. The gene calls are TRBV5-1 and TRBJ2-5; the D gene is possibly TRBD2 (6 bases). V shed 5 bases and J shed 4 bases, with 9 bases lying between them. Germline CDR1 and CDR2: SGHRS and YFSETQ. The CDR3 consists of 12 residues. The CDR3 reads CASRSGPETQYF. The CDR3 DNA reads as TGCGCCAGCAGGAGCGGGCCAGAGACCCAGTACTTC.

The chain is built from TRBV20-1 and TRBJ2-1; TRBD1 matches 10 bases. Per germline, CDR1 DFQATT and CDR2 SNEGSKA (reference sequence). This CDR3 region has 15 residues. V gave up 2 bases and J gave up 10 bases; unmatched junction bases: 11. CDR3 nucleotides: TGCAGTGCTAGACCACCGGGACAGGGGATAAAGGAGCAGTTCTTC. Translation gives CSARPPGQGIKEQFF.

This clonotype has just a few counts. In nucleotides, the CDR3 is TGTGCCAGCAGCTTGTATAGGGGAAGGATATATGAGCCCCAGCATTTT. Its protein is CASSLYRGRIYEPQHF. The chain is built from TRBV5-5 and TRBJ1-5, with TRBD1 as a possible D gene (5 bases). V was clipped by 1 base and J by 8 bases, with 19 bases between them. Germline CDR1 and CDR2: SGHKS and YYEKEE (reference sequence). This CDR3 comprises 16 residues.

This clonotype has just a few counts. The V call is TRBV7-7, the J call TRBJ2-5, with D tentatively TRBD2 (6 bases). Trimming took 5 bases from V and 4 from J, leaving 14 bases between them. From germline, CDR1 is SSHAT and CDR2 FNYEAQ (reference sequence). This CDR3 is built from 14 residues. Here the CDR3 reads CASSRSGELETQYF. The CDR3 nucleotides are TGTGCCAGCAGCCGATCGGGGGAGTTAGAGACCCAGTACTTC.

This clonotype appeared a few times. This sequence joins TRBV5-6 and TRBJ2-3; 7 bases map to TRBD1. Germline loops: CDR1 SGHDT, CDR2 YYEEEE. CDR3 length: 17 amino acids. Trimming cost V 0 bases and J 1 base; bases outside gene matches: 8. The CDR3 is CASSLGVRDSRTDTQYF. As DNA, the CDR3 is TGTGCCAGCAGCTTGGGGGTTCGGGACAGCCGCACAGATACGCAGTATTTT. The full variable domain, with the rest looked up from reference TRBV5-6 and TRBJ2-3, is DAGVTQSPTHLIKTRGQQVTLRCSPKSGHDTVSWYQQALGQGPQFIFQYYEEEERQRGNFPDRFSGHQFPNYSSELNVNALLLGDSALYLCASSLGVRDSRTDTQYFGPGTRLTVL.

The gene calls are TRBV4-1 and TRBJ1-1; D unclear. CDR1 and CDR2 (germline): MGHRA, YSYEKL. CDR3 length equals 16 residues. V shed 0 bases and J shed 0 bases, with 11 bases lying between them. CDR3 bases: TGCGCCAGCAGCCAAGATAGGGCCAGCATGAACACTGAAGCTTTCTTT. Translating it yields CASSQDRASMNTEAFF.

Of note for this clonotype: One junction end disagrees with the germline gene, perhaps due to a read error. This chain connects TRBV6-5 to TRBJ2-5, with TRBD1 identical over 9 bases. The CDR3 is made up of 19 amino acids. Germline V gives CDR1 MNHEY, CDR2 SVGAGI. The CDR3: CASSYLRQGGIASQETQSF. CDR3 DNA: TGTGCCAGCAGTTACTTAAGACAGGGGGGCATCGCCTCCCAAGAGACCCAGTCCTTC.

This clonotype was counted ten times or more. V and J are TRBV5-1 and TRBJ2-6; D unclear. Germline V lookup: CDR1 SGHRS, CDR2 YFSETQ. V dropped 0 bases and J dropped 0 bases, with 4 bases sitting between them. The CDR3 consists of 15 residues. CDR3 residues: CASSLDHSGANVLTF. As DNA, the CDR3 is TGCGCCAGCAGCTTGGACCACTCTGGGGCCAACGTCCTGACTTTC.

This clonotype came up many times. The chain couples TRBV15 to TRBJ2-3, with TRBD1 as a possible D gene (6 bases). CDR1 is LNHNV, CDR2 YYDKDF, per germline (reference sequence). Trimming cost V 0 bases and J 5 bases, with 18 bases left between them. The length of the CDR3 is 17 residues. Here the CDR3 reads CATSRDPHGTRRDTQYF. Here the CDR3 DNA reads TGTGCCACCAGCAGAGATCCTCATGGGACACGGCGAGATACGCAGTATTTT. Based on the CDR3 plus reference TRBV15 and TRBJ2-3, the full variable domain is DAMVIQNPRYQVTQFGKPVTLSCSQTLNHNVMYWYQQKSSQAPKLLFHYYDKDFNNEADTPDNFQSRRPNTSFCFLDIRSPGLGDTAMYLCATSRDPHGTRRDTQYFGPGTRLTVL.